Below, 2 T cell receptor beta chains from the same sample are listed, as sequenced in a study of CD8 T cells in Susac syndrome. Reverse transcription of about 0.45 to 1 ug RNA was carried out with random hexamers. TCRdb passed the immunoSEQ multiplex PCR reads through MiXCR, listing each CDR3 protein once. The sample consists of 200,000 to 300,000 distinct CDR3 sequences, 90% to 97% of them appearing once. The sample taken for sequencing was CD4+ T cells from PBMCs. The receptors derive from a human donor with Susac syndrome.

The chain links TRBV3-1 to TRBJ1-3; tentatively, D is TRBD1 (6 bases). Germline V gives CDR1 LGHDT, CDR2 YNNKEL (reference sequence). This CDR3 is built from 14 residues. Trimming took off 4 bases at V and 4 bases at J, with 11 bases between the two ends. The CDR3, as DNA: TGTGCCAGCAGCCTCGGACAGAACGGAAACACCATATATTTT. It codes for CASSLGQNGNTIYF.

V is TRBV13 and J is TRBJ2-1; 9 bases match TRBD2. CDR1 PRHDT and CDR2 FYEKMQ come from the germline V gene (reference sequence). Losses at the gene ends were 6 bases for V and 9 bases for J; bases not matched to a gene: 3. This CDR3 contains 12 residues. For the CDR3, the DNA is TGTGCCAGCAGTCTAGCGGGGAGTGAGCAGTTCTTC. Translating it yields CASSLAGSEQFF.